The 29 T cell receptor beta chains listed next were all sequenced from one sample in a study of blood T cell repertoires in COVID-19. Measured with immunoSEQ multiplex PCR; TCRdb has only the in-frame clones, and not every one. The sample carries roughly 94,000 clones, 75% to 85% recorded once. Sequencing was done on a sample of peripheral blood. The receptors were gathered from a man in his fifties or sixties with acute or convalescent COVID-19.

J is TRBJ1-6 and V is TRBV6-5; 9 bases align to TRBD1. The germline V gene has CDR1 MNHEY and CDR2 SVGAGI. The CDR3 sequence is 15 residues long. With V trimmed by 0 bases and J by 9 bases, 3 bases remained unmatched. The CDR3 spells CASSYSGTGPSPLHF. For the CDR3, the DNA is TGTGCCAGCAGTTACTCCGGGACAGGGCCTTCACCCCTCCACTTT.

The rearrangement links TRBV29-1 to TRBJ1-1; D is unclear. Germline lookup yields CDR1 SQVTM and CDR2 ANQGSEA. The V end lost 8 bases, the J end lost 1 base, and 11 bases lay between the germline ends. The CDR3 has 12 residues. The CDR3 DNA reads as TGCAGCATCCGGCGGGGGAACACTGAAGCTTTCTTT. It is translated as CSIRRGNTEAFF.

This chain joins TRBV19 and TRBJ1-4, with 8 bases fitting TRBD1. This CDR3 has 15 amino acids. V lost 6 bases to trimming and J lost 7 bases; unmatched junction nucleotides: 10. Germline assignment: CDR1 LNHDA and CDR2 SQIVND (reference sequence). CDR3 sequence (DNA): TGTGCCAGTAGCCACAGGGTCGGACAGGGTGAAAAACTGTTTTTT. Encoded protein: CASSHRVGQGEKLFF.

The rearrangement joins TRBV24-1 to TRBJ1-1; 7 nucleotides match TRBD1. Germline assignment: CDR1 KGHDR and CDR2 SFDVKD. V trimming: 2 bases; J trimming: 1 base; junction bases outside the gene matches: 6. The CDR3 contains 16 residues. CDR3 protein: CATSDSQTGQNTEAFF. In nucleotides, the CDR3 is TGTGCCACCAGTGATTCCCAGACAGGGCAGAACACTGAAGCTTTCTTT.

The chain joins TRBV27 to TRBJ1-6, with 7 bases identical to TRBD1. Looked up from germline, CDR1 is MNHEY and CDR2 is SMNVEV (reference sequence). Germline trimming cut 5 bases from V and 8 bases from J; bases unmatched to any gene: 3. This CDR3 has 13 amino acids. This CDR3 is CASSATGDSPLHF. The CDR3 region has the DNA TGTGCCAGCAGTGCAACAGGGGATTCACCCCTCCACTTT.

V usage is TRBV6-5 and J usage is TRBJ1-4; perhaps TRBD1 as D (5 bases). Between the trimmed V and J ends, which lost 2 bases and 8 bases, there was a span of 15 bases. Germline V gives CDR1 MNHEY, CDR2 SVGAGI. The CDR3 contains 15 residues. CDR3 region: CASSYTPGGIEKLFF. The CDR3 bases are TGTGCCAGCAGTTACACCCCGGGGGGAATAGAAAAACTGTTTTTT.

The chain combines TRBV28 with TRBJ2-7; tentatively, D is TRBD2 (6 bases). V lost 3 bases and J lost 6, with 12 bases in between. The CDR3 is 13 residues long. The germline gives CDR1 MDHEN, CDR2 SYDVKM. This CDR3 is CASSFLEGSEQYF. The CDR3 DNA sequence: TGTGCCAGCAGTTTTTTGGAGGGGTCCGAGCAGTACTTC.

V usage is TRBV7-3 and J usage is TRBJ2-2; possibly TRBD1 for D (6 bases). The CDR3 is 13 residues long. Germline V gene sequence: CDR1 SGHTA, CDR2 FQGTGA. The V end was cut by 3 bases, the J end by 6 bases, with 8 bases between. DNA for the CDR3: TGTGCCAGCAGCTTGACAGGTGCCGGGGAGCTGTTTTTT. It encodes CASSLTGAGELFF.

V usage is TRBV30 and J usage is TRBJ2-7, with 10 bases matching TRBD1. J was trimmed by 4 bases and V by 4 bases; bases with no gene match: 7. This CDR3 contains 14 residues. Germline V gene data show CDR1 as GTSNPN and CDR2 as SVGIG (reference sequence). This chain's CDR3 is CAWNRQGATYEQYF. The CDR3 DNA follows: TGTGCCTGGAATCGACAGGGGGCGACTTACGAGCAGTACTTC.

This chain joins TRBV6-1 and TRBJ1-4, with D tentatively TRBD1 (6 bases). Germline CDR1 reads MNHNS; CDR2 reads SASEGT. The ends were cut back, 6 bases at V and 6 bases at J, with 17 bases in the middle. This CDR3 has 15 residues. The CDR3 sequence is CASRDRGGVDEKLFF. DNA of the CDR3: TGTGCCAGCAGGGACCGAGGGGGAGTGGATGAAAAACTGTTTTTT.

This chain joins TRBV27 and TRBJ2-5, with D maybe TRBD1 (7 bases). This CDR3 has 19 amino acids. Germline CDR1 is MNHEY and CDR2 is SMNVEV (reference sequence). The V end lost 4 bases, the J end lost 2 bases, and 26 bases lay between the germline ends. In DNA form, the CDR3 reads TGTGCCAGCAGTTCCAGGGGGGTGATTTACACCGAGAAACAAGAGACCCAGTACTTC. Its translation is CASSSRGVIYTEKQETQYF.

Here the CDR3 reads CASSSQGGINEKLFF. The DNA of the CDR3 is TGTGCCAGCAGCTCACAGGGGGGGATAAATGAAAAACTGTTTTTT. This chain links TRBV7-2 with TRBJ1-4; 8 nucleotides agree with TRBD1. The V and J ends lost 4 bases and 5 bases, in that order; junction bases with no gene match: 6. Germline CDR1 SGHTA, CDR2 FQGNSA. There are 15 residues in the CDR3.

The V gene is TRBV5-1, the J gene TRBJ2-1; 9 bases map to TRBD1. The CDR3 is 15 amino acids. The germline V gene has CDR1 SGHRS and CDR2 YFSETQ. Trimming cost V 0 bases and J 5 bases; bases outside gene matches: 3. In nucleotides, the CDR3 is TGCGCCAGCAGCTTGGGGGACAGGGTAGACAATGAGCAGTTCTTC. Translating gives CASSLGDRVDNEQFF.

The chain employs TRBV9 and TRBJ1-6; a weak D match, TRBD1 (6 bases). Trimming left V 2 bases short and J 4 bases short, with 13 bases between. The CDR3 contains 16 residues. The germline V gene encodes CDR1 SGDLS and CDR2 YYNGEE. CDR3 coding DNA: TGTGCCAGCAGCGTCCGGGACACACTTTATAATTCACCCCTCCACTTT. This sequence encodes CASSVRDTLYNSPLHF.

The chain recombines TRBV9 with TRBJ1-2; a weak D match, TRBD1 (5 bases). The CDR3 extends over 14 amino acids. CDR1 SGDLS and CDR2 YYNGEE come from the germline V gene. The germline V and J ends were trimmed by 0 bases and 8 bases, with 14 bases remaining between them. Written as DNA, the CDR3 is TGTGCCAGCAGCGTAGCTTCTGGACAAACCGGCTACACCTTC. Translating gives CASSVASGQTGYTF.

Only a few counts were recorded for this clone. V gene TRBV28 combines with J gene TRBJ2-1; 8 bases fit TRBD2. Germline V gives CDR1 MDHEN, CDR2 SYDVKM. Trimming removed 2 bases from V and 7 bases from J; junction bases left unmatched: 10. The CDR3 sequence is 16 residues long. The DNA for the CDR3 is TGTGCCAGCAGTTTACCTACCAGCGGGGGTAGGAATGAGCAGTTCTTC. The encoded protein is CASSLPTSGGRNEQFF.

The chain combines TRBV5-1 with TRBJ2-1; tentatively, D is TRBD1 (6 bases). CDR3 size: 13 residues. V lost 4 bases and J 5 bases, leaving 10 bases between the germline ends. CDR1 is SGHRS and CDR2 is YFSETQ in the germline V gene. The CDR3: CASSPDRDNEQFF. The CDR3 DNA follows: TGCGCCAGCAGCCCGGACAGAGACAATGAGCAGTTCTTC.

The rearrangement uses TRBV5-4 and TRBJ1-2; tentative D call: TRBD1 (5 bases). CDR1 is SGHNT, CDR2 YYREEE, per germline (reference sequence). Deletions cut 4 bases from V and 3 bases from J, with 22 bases between. The CDR3 covers 17 residues. The CDR3 here is CASSVRPRALRDYGYTF. The DNA of the CDR3 is TGTGCCAGCAGCGTAAGGCCTCGGGCGCTCAGGGACTATGGCTACACCTTC.

J is TRBJ1-4 and V is TRBV5-1; 7 positions match TRBD1. The length of the CDR3 is 16 residues. Germline CDR1 SGHRS, CDR2 YFSETQ. After removal of 0 bases from V and 5 bases from J, the junction contained 7 bases not matched to a gene. The CDR3 loop is CASSLELGGGNEKLFF. CDR3 coding DNA: TGCGCCAGCAGCTTGGAACTAGGGGGCGGAAATGAAAAACTGTTTTTT.

This chain uses TRBV28 with TRBJ2-5; possible D gene TRBD2, 5 bases. The V end was cut by 4 bases, the J end by 3 bases, with 15 bases between. The germline V gene encodes CDR1 MDHEN and CDR2 SYDVKM. The CDR3 loop spans 15 amino acids. DNA of the CDR3: TGTGCCAGCAGTTCCGCCTCGAGGGTTAAAGAGACCCAGTACTTC. This sequence encodes CASSSASRVKETQYF.

This chain uses TRBV15 with TRBJ2-1; D uncertain. The CDR3 runs to 13 residues. Trimming removed 0 bases from V and 4 bases from J, with 4 bases in between. From germline, CDR1 is LNHNV and CDR2 YYDKDF (reference sequence). In DNA form, the CDR3 reads TGTGCCACCAGCAGAGAGCGGTACAATGAGCAGTTCTTC. Protein sequence: CATSRERYNEQFF.

This clone was counted once. The V call is TRBV19, the J call TRBJ2-2; D remains unclear. Germline V gene sequence: CDR1 LNHDA, CDR2 SQIVND (reference sequence). V was shortened by 7 bases and J by 7 bases, with 10 bases between the two germline ends. The CDR3 loop spans 12 amino acids. The CDR3: CASITVFGELFF. CDR3 in DNA: TGTGCCAGTATCACGGTTTTCGGGGAGCTGTTTTTT.

The chain couples TRBV7-8 to TRBJ2-4, with 11 bases that match TRBD2. Germline trimming cut 5 bases from V and 1 base from J; bases unmatched to any gene: 13. The CDR3 has 19 amino acids. Germline V gives CDR1 SGHVS, CDR2 FQNEAQ. Written as DNA, the CDR3 is TGTGCCAGCAGCGTTTCTAGCGGGGGGTCCGCCAGGGCCAAAAACATTCAGTACTTC. Translation: CASSVSSGGSARAKNIQYF. Full variable domain (outside the CDR3, taken from reference TRBV7-8 and TRBJ2-4): GAGVSQSPRYKVAKRGQDVALRCDPISGHVSLFWYQQALGQGPEFLTYFQNEAQLDKSGLPSDRFFAERPEGSVSTLKIQRTQQEDSAVYLCASSVSSGGSARAKNIQYFGAGTRLSVL.

The chain has TRBV7-3 and TRBJ1-1; D perhaps matches TRBD1 (5 bases). Germline V gene lookup returns CDR1 SGHTA and CDR2 FQGTGA. The CDR3 sequence is 15 residues long. Trimming removed 0 bases from V and 1 base from J, with 9 bases in between. The CDR3 bases are TGTGCCAGCAGCTTAACTGGGGCTGGGAACACTGAAGCTTTCTTT. Translation gives CASSLTGAGNTEAFF.

The chain combines TRBV7-9 with TRBJ1-2, with TRBD1 matching over 8 bases. The V segment lost 0 bases and the J segment 8 bases; nucleotides outside the gene matches: 5. CDR1 and CDR2 from the germline V gene are SEHNR and FQNEAQ (reference sequence). The CDR3 runs 14 residues. CDR3 amino acids: CASSLAQGARGYTF. The CDR3, as DNA: TGTGCCAGCAGCTTAGCGCAGGGGGCGCGAGGCTACACCTTC.

The chain recombines TRBV30 with TRBJ2-5; no clear D. Trimming removed 3 bases at V and 7 bases at J, with 12 bases between. This CDR3 has 12 residues. Germline V lookup: CDR1 GTSNPN, CDR2 SVGIG (reference sequence). CDR3 protein: CAWSPVSGTQYF. CDR3 DNA sequence: TGTGCCTGGAGCCCGGTCTCAGGGACCCAGTACTTC.

As for this clone: At one end, the junction sequence differs from germline, possibly due to a read error. V is TRBV5-4 and J is TRBJ1-6; 8 positions agree with TRBD1. There are 16 residues in the CDR3. Germline assignment: CDR1 SGHNT and CDR2 YYREEE (reference sequence). The CDR3 loop reads CASSRWGQAYDSPLHF. DNA of the CDR3: TGTGCCAGCAGCCGGTGGGGACAGGCCTATGATTCACCCCTCCACTTT.

The rearrangement uses TRBV7-2 and TRBJ2-1, with 15 bases fitting TRBD2. The CDR3 contains 19 residues. Trimming took 4 bases from V and 1 from J; bases not matched to a gene: 8. Germline CDR1 is SGHTA and CDR2 is FQGNSA. CDR3 sequence: CASSSPGLAGGLSYNEQFF. The DNA for the CDR3 is TGTGCCAGCAGCTCTCCGGGACTAGCGGGGGGTCTTTCCTACAATGAGCAGTTCTTC.

The V gene is TRBV5-4, the J gene TRBJ2-7, with 7 nucleotides matching TRBD1. The junction had 7 bases not matched to a gene; V was cut back by 5 bases and J by 2 bases. The germline V gene encodes CDR1 SGHNT and CDR2 YYREEE (reference sequence). The CDR3 sequence is 14 residues long. DNA of the CDR3: TGTGCCAGCAGTTCGGGACAGAGAACCTACGAGCAGTACTTC. Residues: CASSSGQRTYEQYF.